This TCR beta chain was found in a study of vaccination effects on CD4 cells after COVID-19. Study overall: Pre-vaccine samples were drawn 16 days and one week before the first dose.

After expansion with viral peptide pools in the ViraFEST assay, antigen-specific CD4+ T cells were sequenced. CD4+ T cells were isolated after roughly nine days of culture. This person caught SARS-CoV-2 sometime from March to December 2020, and PCR testing confirmed the infection. Replacing half the medium with IL-2 medium was done on days 3 and 7. Some clones are missing from TCRdb's copy, which holds only in-frame ones; the method was immunoSEQ multiplex PCR. This sample has 45,000 to 70,000 clones, with around three quarters found just once. The CDR3 is 14 amino acids. Germline CDR1 is SGDLS and CDR2 is YYNGEE. The ends were cut back, 3 bases at V and 6 bases at J, with 12 bases in the middle. Notes on the study in general: The authors studied few convalescent patients and collected no early post-infection timepoints. By a late point after vaccination, infection- and vaccine-induced clones had shrunk markedly through clonal contraction.

Turning to this clone: Its antigen is not identified.

The chain links TRBV9 to TRBJ2-2; D is unresolved. This sample comprised CD4+ T cells from PBMCs cultured with HIV peptides, obtained before COVID-19 vaccination. Subset denoted: HIV-1 Nef peptide pool negative control/reference culture. The sequence was collected from a human donor who had a prior SARS-CoV-2 infection. In nucleotides, the CDR3 is TGTGCCAGCAGCGGAAATACCGTAGCCGGGGAGCTGTTTTTT. It translates to CASSGNTVAGELFF. Combining the CDR3 with reference TRBV9 and TRBJ2-2 gives the whole variable domain DSGVTQTPKHLITATGQRVTLRCSPRSGDLSVYWYQQSLDQGLQFLIQYYNGEERAKGNILERFSAQQFPDLHSELNLSSLELGDSALYFCASSGNTVAGELFFGEGSRLTVL.